Shown below are 29 T cell receptor beta chains from a single sample sequenced in a study of blood T cell repertoires in COVID-19. The data were produced by immunoSEQ multiplex PCR, yet TCRdb's version contains in-frame clones alone and is incomplete. The sample has 150,000 to 250,000 clones, roughly four fifths seen once. Sequencing was performed on PBMCs or T cells enriched from blood (not recorded which). Receptor source: a man in his forties who had recovered from COVID-19.

The chain has TRBV6-5 and TRBJ1-3, with 8 bases that match TRBD1. Per the germline V gene, CDR1 is MNHEY and CDR2 is SVGAGI. V lost 6 bases and J lost 0; bases outside the gene matches: 1. This CDR3 comprises 14 residues. The CDR3 region is CASRDRGSGNTIYF. CDR3 in DNA: TGTGCCAGCAGAGACAGGGGCTCTGGAAACACCATATATTTT.

The V gene is TRBV7-2, the J gene TRBJ2-7; 12 nucleotides align to TRBD2. The CDR3 spans 15 residues. V shed 8 bases and J 1 base; nucleotides not matched to a gene: 6. Germline V gives CDR1 SGHTA, CDR2 FQGNSA. DNA of the CDR3: TGTGCCAGCGGTCTAGCGGGAGGGGGGTCCTACGAGCAGTACTTC. It specifies CASGLAGGGSYEQYF.

The chain couples TRBV7-2 to TRBJ2-5; no clear D. Germline V gene lookup returns CDR1 SGHTA and CDR2 FQGNSA. This CDR3 spans 13 amino acids. V was shortened by 2 bases and J by 10 bases, with 14 bases between the two germline ends. CDR3 DNA sequence: TGTGCCAGCAGCTTACTCTCAGGAAGAGACCAGTACTTC. It yields the protein CASSLLSGRDQYF.

The chain has TRBV7-3 and TRBJ1-2; D is possibly TRBD1 (6 bases). V was clipped by 1 base and J by 8 bases, with 14 bases between them. The CDR3 is made up of 14 amino acids. CDR1 SGHTA and CDR2 FQGTGA come from the germline V gene. The chain's CDR3 is CASSLNTGRGGYTF. The DNA of the CDR3 is TGTGCCAGCAGCTTAAATACAGGGAGAGGAGGCTACACCTTC.

The chain uses TRBV10-3 and TRBJ2-2; 7 bases fit TRBD1. The germline V gene has CDR1 ENHRY and CDR2 SYGVKD. The V and J ends lost 9 bases and 4 bases, in that order; junction bases with no gene match: 8. The CDR3 length is 14 residues. CDR3: CAIGDSGLTGELFF. The CDR3 nucleotides are TGTGCCATAGGGGACAGCGGACTCACCGGGGAGCTGTTTTTT.

On this clone itself: The same CDR3 can be traced to other DNA sequences in this sample. This CDR3 is CASSSGNTGELFF. CDR3 DNA sequence: TGTGCCAGCAGTAGCGGGAACACCGGGGAGCTGTTTTTT. The rearrangement joins TRBV6-4 to TRBJ2-2; the D gene is possibly TRBD2 (5 bases). V shed 5 bases and J shed 1 base, with 5 bases lying between them. CDR1 MRHNA and CDR2 SNTAGT come from the germline V gene. The CDR3 extends over 13 amino acids.

The chain joins TRBV7-2 to TRBJ2-5; TRBD2 agrees at 10 bases. The CDR3 contains 15 residues. V shed 0 bases, J shed 5 bases, and the junction held 3 bases outside the gene matches. Germline loops: CDR1 SGHTA, CDR2 FQGNSA. The CDR3 sequence: CASSLAAGGGETQYF. The CDR3 bases are TGTGCCAGCAGCTTAGCAGCGGGAGGGGGGGAGACCCAGTACTTC.

The CDR3, as DNA: TGCGCCAGCAGCCAAGAAACCCGCCAGGGGCAACTGTTTTTT. This gives the protein CASSQETRQGQLFF. The chain links TRBV4-3 to TRBJ1-4; the D gene is possibly TRBD1 (6 bases). CDR1 and CDR2 from the germline V gene are LGHNA and YSLEER. The CDR3 runs to 14 residues. Trimming removed 0 bases from V and 12 bases from J, with 14 bases in between.

The V call is TRBV19, the J call TRBJ1-3; tentative D call: TRBD1 (5 bases). V lost 6 bases, J lost 4 bases, and 13 bases lay in between. Germline values: CDR1 LNHDA, CDR2 SQIVND (reference sequence). The CDR3 has 14 amino acids. DNA of the CDR3: TGTGCCAGTAGCCCACAGGTTGTCGGAAACACCATATATTTT. It yields the protein CASSPQVVGNTIYF. Variable domain in full (rest from reference TRBV19 and TRBJ1-3): DGGITQSPKYLFRKEGQNVTLSCEQNLNHDAMYWYRQDPGQGLRLIYYSQIVNDFQKGDIAEGYSVSREKKESFPLTVTSAQKNPTAFYLCASSPQVVGNTIYFGEGSWLTVV.

This clone has just one count. V gene TRBV7-9 combines with J gene TRBJ1-2; 8 positions agree with TRBD1. Germline values: CDR1 SEHNR, CDR2 FQNEAQ (reference sequence). Unmatched junction bases numbered 9, after V lost 5 bases and J lost 7 bases. The CDR3 is 14 amino acids. This chain's CDR3 is CASSQQDRVGGYTF. The CDR3 DNA reads TGTGCCAGCAGCCAGCAGGACAGGGTGGGTGGCTACACCTTC.

The chain has TRBV29-1 and TRBJ2-1, with 9 bases aligning to TRBD1. The trim removed 4 bases at V and 6 bases at J, leaving 7 bases unmatched. From germline, CDR1 is SQVTM and CDR2 ANQGSEA. This CDR3 region has 14 residues. The CDR3, as DNA: TGCAGCGTTGCCACCGGGACAGGGCCCAATGAGCAGTTCTTC. This encodes CSVATGTGPNEQFF.

The chain joins TRBV28 to TRBJ1-2, with 9 nucleotides matching TRBD1. Trimming cost V 5 bases and J 7 bases; bases outside gene matches: 11. The CDR3 totals 15 residues. Per the germline V gene, CDR1 is MDHEN and CDR2 is SYDVKM. For the CDR3, the DNA is TGTGCCAGCAGTCCCCCGGGACAGGGTTCCGGTGGCTACACCTTC. This translates into CASSPPGQGSGGYTF.

This clone was observed a handful of times. This chain joins TRBV7-9 and TRBJ1-2; 9 bases align to TRBD1. V shed 5 bases and J 4 bases; nucleotides not matched to a gene: 11. The germline V gene has CDR1 SEHNR and CDR2 FQNEAQ (reference sequence). The CDR3 sequence is 16 residues long. For the CDR3, the DNA is TGTGCCAGCAGCCCGGGACAGGGTTCCTTTTTCTATGGCTACACCTTC. It yields the protein CASSPGQGSFFYGYTF.

The chain joins TRBV19 to TRBJ2-7, with D possibly matching TRBD1 (5 bases). Looked up from germline, CDR1 is LNHDA and CDR2 is SQIVND (reference sequence). V was pared by 3 bases and J by 3 bases, with 9 bases between. This CDR3 has 13 amino acids. CDR3 bases: TGTGCCAGTAGTATGGGAAGGGGCTACGAGCAGTACGTC. Encoded protein: CASSMGRGYEQYV.

The chain uses TRBV5-6 and TRBJ1-2, with TRBD1 as a possible D gene (5 bases). V was cut by 0 bases and J by 5 bases, with 14 bases left in between. The germline gives CDR1 SGHDT, CDR2 YYEEEE. CDR3 length: 15 amino acids. The CDR3 bases are TGTGCCAGCAGCTTGGGGGGCAGCGGGTCTTATGGCTACACCTTC. Protein: CASSLGGSGSYGYTF.

The chain recombines TRBV4-2 with TRBJ1-6; D possibly corresponds to TRBD1 (6 bases). Germline-derived CDR1 and CDR2 are LGHNA and YNFKEQ. This CDR3 comprises 16 residues. Trimming took off 1 base at V and 5 bases at J, with 12 bases between the two ends. The CDR3 loop reads CASSQVPQGNNSPLHF. In DNA, the CDR3 is TGTGCCAGCAGCCAAGTTCCCCAGGGGAATAATTCACCCCTCCACTTT.

V and J are TRBV5-1 and TRBJ2-2; 9 positions agree with TRBD2. Germline CDR1 and CDR2: SGHRS and YFSETQ. The CDR3 is made up of 17 amino acids. Trimming took 1 base from V and 1 from J; bases not matched to a gene: 5. The CDR3 protein is CASSLLSSGKNTGELFF. The CDR3 DNA reads as TGCGCCAGCAGCTTGTTGTCTAGCGGGAAGAACACCGGGGAGCTGTTTTTT.

The chain has TRBV5-4 and TRBJ1-5, with D perhaps TRBD1 (6 bases). The V end lost 4 bases, the J end lost 4 bases, and 12 bases lay between the germline ends. This CDR3 contains 14 residues. Germline V gene lookup returns CDR1 SGHNT and CDR2 YYREEE (reference sequence). Here the CDR3 DNA reads TGTGCCAGCAGCCTCGACAGGAGTAATCAGCCCCAGCATTTT. Protein sequence: CASSLDRSNQPQHF.

This clone was found once. This rearrangement joins TRBV7-9 to TRBJ2-3, with 8 bases fitting TRBD2. Germline loops: CDR1 SEHNR, CDR2 FQNEAQ (reference sequence). V gave up 6 bases and J gave up 0 bases; unmatched junction bases: 14. The CDR3 sequence is 18 residues long. CDR3 DNA: TGTGCCAGCAGGAGGCCCGTATTAGCGGGAAATAGCACAGATACGCAGTATTTT. Translated, it gives CASRRPVLAGNSTDTQYF.

The chain links TRBV9 to TRBJ1-5, with D perhaps matching TRBD1 (6 bases). CDR1 SGDLS and CDR2 YYNGEE come from the germline V gene. The CDR3 has 15 amino acids. The V end lost 0 bases, the J end lost 7 bases, and 14 bases lay between the germline ends. CDR3 in amino acids: CASSVGPETGQPQHF. CDR3 coding DNA: TGTGCCAGCAGCGTAGGCCCCGAGACAGGACAGCCCCAGCATTTT.

This sequence joins TRBV6-6 and TRBJ2-7; TRBD1 aligns across 8 bases. The germline gives CDR1 MNHNY, CDR2 SVGAGI (reference sequence). The length of the CDR3 is 15 residues. V gave up 6 bases and J gave up 2 bases; unmatched junction bases: 9. The CDR3 spells CASSDPGQGAYEQYF. The CDR3 region has the DNA TGTGCCAGCAGCGACCCCGGACAGGGTGCCTACGAGCAGTACTTC.

The rearrangement uses TRBV3-1 (or the pseudogene TRBV3-2) and TRBJ1-2; a weak D match, TRBD1 (5 bases). CDR3 length: 15 amino acids. The ends were cut back, 3 bases at V and 14 bases at J, with 25 bases in the middle. The germline gives CDR1 LGHDT, CDR2 YNNKEL (reference sequence). Here the CDR3 reads CASSHTGTDSMGGTF. The CDR3, as DNA: TGTGCCAGCAGCCATACCGGGACCGATTCTATGGGGGGGACCTTC.

The chain uses TRBV11-2 and TRBJ2-3; 7 positions agree with TRBD1. V trimming: 5 bases; J trimming: 4 bases; junction bases outside the gene matches: 3. Germline lookup yields CDR1 SGHAT and CDR2 FQNNGV. CDR3 length equals 13 residues. DNA for the CDR3: TGTGCCAGCAGCCAAGACAGGGCAGATACGCAGTATTTT. Encoded protein: CASSQDRADTQYF.

This chain connects TRBV5-1 to TRBJ1-1; 9 bases are a match to TRBD1. Germline V lookup: CDR1 SGHRS, CDR2 YFSETQ. CDR3 length: 16 amino acids. Unmatched junction bases numbered 14, after V lost 5 bases and J lost 6 bases. The CDR3 sequence is CASSLTVQGASSEAFF. In DNA form, the CDR3 reads TGCGCCAGCAGTCTGACCGTACAGGGGGCAAGTTCTGAAGCTTTCTTT.

The chain employs TRBV30 and TRBJ1-5; 7 bases align to TRBD1. Germline CDR1 is GTSNPN and CDR2 is SVGIG (reference sequence). V trimming: 5 bases; J trimming: 1 base; junction bases outside the gene matches: 8. This CDR3 region has 15 residues. For the CDR3, the DNA is TGTGCCTGGGGACACGGAGGGGGCAGCAATCAGCCCCAGCATTTT. This codes for CAWGHGGGSNQPQHF.

The genes are TRBV27 and TRBJ1-5; no reliable D call. The CDR3 is made up of 14 amino acids. V was cut by 6 bases and J by 0 bases, with 9 bases left in between. Germline V gene data show CDR1 as MNHEY and CDR2 as SMNVEV (reference sequence). CDR3 coding DNA: TGTGCCAGCAGCTTCAGGTATAGCAATCAGCCCCAGCATTTT. Its translation is CASSFRYSNQPQHF.

The V gene is TRBV30, the J gene TRBJ2-2; a weak D match, TRBD2 (5 bases). Trimming took 0 bases from V and 4 from J, leaving 6 bases between them. The CDR3 spans 13 residues. Germline CDR1 is GTSNPN and CDR2 is SVGIG (reference sequence). CDR3 DNA: TGTGCCTGGAGTGTGAGCGGCACCGGGGAGCTGTTTTTT. As protein: CAWSVSGTGELFF.

The rearrangement links TRBV5-1 to TRBJ2-3, with 11 bases identical to TRBD1. Per germline, CDR1 SGHRS and CDR2 YFSETQ. V gave up 2 bases and J gave up 5 bases; unmatched junction bases: 4. This CDR3 region has 15 residues. The CDR3 spells CASSFSGQGGDTQYF. CDR3 DNA sequence: TGCGCCAGCAGCTTTTCGGGACAGGGGGGAGATACGCAGTATTTT. The full variable domain, its missing parts supplied by reference TRBV5-1 and TRBJ2-3, is KAGVTQTPRYLIKTRGQQVTLSCSPISGHRSVSWYQQTPGQGLQFLFEYFSETQRNKGNFPGRFSGRQFSNSRSEMNVSTLELGDSALYLCASSFSGQGGDTQYFGPGTRLTVL.

This clone came up a few times. The chain links TRBV6-6 to TRBJ1-1, with unresolved D. Trimming stripped 6 bases from V and 0 bases from J, with 17 bases between. This CDR3 contains 16 residues. Germline-derived CDR1 and CDR2 are MNHNY and SVGAGI (reference sequence). The CDR3 spells CASSASRPIMNTEAFF. The CDR3 DNA sequence: TGTGCCAGCAGCGCTTCGAGGCCTATAATGAACACTGAAGCTTTCTTT.